The source of this TCR beta chain is a study of tumor and adjacent non-tumor tissue in lung cancer. Across the study: Patients were aged roughly 31 to 76, around ten men and about five women, stage I to III.

Germline CDR1 and CDR2: WSHSY and SAAADI. V lost 9 bases, J lost 5 bases, and 20 bases lay in between. This CDR3 region has 14 residues. A modified ARM-PCR protocol with three rounds of nested PCR amplified TCRbeta. A single record per CDR3 protein comes from TCRdb applying MiXCR to the multiplex PCR reads. This sample has around 76,000 distinct CDR3 sequences; approximately 82% occur once, and the top ten carry about two fifths. General observations from the study: Normal lung showed higher cumulative top 100 clone frequency than tumor.

A note on this clonotype: Antigen: not known.

RNA was extracted from bulk tissue without any cell sorting. This non-tumor lung sample came from over 3 cm beyond the tumor edge. Sequencing input: distant non-tumor lung tissue. The chain has TRBV10-2 and TRBJ2-7; D perhaps matches TRBD2 (6 bases). The sequence derives from an older man with non-small cell lung cancer. As DNA, the CDR3 is TGCGCCAGTTTATCCGGGAGAGGGTATAACGAGCAGTACTTC. This gives the protein CASLSGRGYNEQYF.